The following is a T cell receptor (beta chain) sequence with its context. This entry comes from a study of blood T cell repertoires in COVID-19. Study at large: The cDNA or gDNA used as material had been derived from T cells, B-cell-depleted T cells, or PBMCs.

The CDR3 contains 12 residues. Trimming cost V 5 bases and J 3 bases; bases outside gene matches: 3. The V gene's germline CDR1 is GTSNPN and CDR2 SVGIG (reference sequence). Profiling relied on immunoSEQ multiplex PCR, and the TCRdb table lists in-frame clones only, not all of them. The sample has 200,000 to 300,000 clones; over 80% are singletons. The sequence was collected from a woman aged 35 to 49 who had recovered from COVID-19. The chain has TRBV30 and TRBJ2-7; 8 nucleotides line up with TRBD1. The sequenced material came from peripheral blood. The CDR3: CAWGQGIYEQYF. The CDR3, as DNA: TGTGCCTGGGGACAGGGAATCTACGAGCAGTACTTC. Based on the CDR3 plus reference TRBV30 and TRBJ2-7, the full variable domain is SQTIHQWPATLVQPVGSPLSLECTVEGTSNPNLYWYRQAAGRGLQLLFYSVGIGQISSEVPQNLSASRPQDRQFILSSKKLLLSDSGFYLCAWGQGIYEQYFGPGTRLTVT.